This entry lists 12 T cell receptor beta chains sequenced from one sample in a study of CD8+CD57+ T cells in acquired aplastic anemia (dated by TCRdb to the late 2010s). Patients chosen for sequencing had shown expansion of CD8+CD57+ cells by flow cytometry. Instrument on record: Illumina HiSeq 2000. Profiling of TCR beta VDJ combinations and CDR3 sequences used genomic DNA as the template. TCRdb redid the processing of the public reads, applying fastp at Q25 and MiXCR, and retained in-frame beta chains. Each CDR3 protein gets just one entry, which takes the most common genes and DNA from the rows behind it. Recorded for this sample are 200,000 to 250,000 distinct CDR3 sequences; 65% of them occurred a single time. The ten most abundant clones make up roughly three fifths of the sample. The sample taken for sequencing was sorted CD4+, CD8+, or CD8+CD57+ T cells (not recorded which) from PBMCs. The receptor source for this set is a human donor with aplastic anemia.

The gene calls are TRBV24-1 and TRBJ1-2; 8 bases are shared with TRBD1. This CDR3 spans 15 amino acids. Germline CDR1 reads KGHDR; CDR2 reads SFDVKD. V trimming: 5 bases; J trimming: 5 bases; junction bases outside the gene matches: 9. CDR3 bases: TGTGCCACCAGTGCCGTGACAGGGGTCGAGTATGGCTACACCTTC. This gives the protein CATSAVTGVEYGYTF.

The chain uses TRBV9 and TRBJ2-7, with D perhaps matching TRBD2 (6 bases). Germline V CDR1 and CDR2: SGDLS, YYNGEE. V was trimmed by 0 bases and J by 3 bases, leaving 10 bases between them. This CDR3 is 14 amino acids long. The CDR3 DNA is TGTGCCAGCAGCGTAGATGGGGACTTCTACGAGCAGTACTTC. Protein: CASSVDGDFYEQYF.

V usage is TRBV19 and J usage is TRBJ1-1; 7 nucleotides line up with TRBD1. The CDR3 runs 12 residues. J gave up 6 bases and V 4 bases, and 2 bases lay outside the gene matches. CDR1 and CDR2 from the germline V gene are LNHDA and SQIVND (reference sequence). In DNA form, the CDR3 reads TGTGCCAGTAGTAACAGGGGAGCTGAAGCTTTCTTT. This sequence encodes CASSNRGAEAFF.

This clonotype was counted only a few times. The chain carries TRBV29-1 and TRBJ2-5, with 8 bases aligning to TRBD1. Germline-derived CDR1 and CDR2 are SQVTM and ANQGSEA. This CDR3 contains 13 residues. The ends lost 6 bases at V and 2 bases at J; junction bases unmatched: 5. The CDR3 DNA sequence: TGCAGCGTAGATACAGGGGGGCAAGAGACCCAGTACTTC. Translated: CSVDTGGQETQYF.

J is TRBJ2-3 and V is TRBV7-2; the D gene is possibly TRBD1 (6 bases). Per germline, CDR1 SGHTA and CDR2 FQGNSA. The V end was cut by 7 bases, the J end by 4 bases, with 18 bases between. This CDR3 contains 15 residues. The CDR3, as DNA: TGTGCCAGCAACCCACGTAGGACAGAGGCAGATACGCAGTATTTT. Its translation: CASNPRRTEADTQYF. Filled out from reference TRBV7-2 and TRBJ2-3, the complete variable domain reads GAGVSQSPSNKVTEKGKDVELRCDPISGHTALYWYRQSLGQGLEFLIYFQGNSAPDKSGLPSDRFSAERTGGSVSTLTIQRTQQEDSAVYLCASNPRRTEADTQYFGPGTRLTVL.

This clonotype was seen just once. The chain carries TRBV24-1 and TRBJ1-1, with a possible D match to TRBD1 (6 bases). Germline V lookup: CDR1 KGHDR, CDR2 SFDVKD. This CDR3 has 15 amino acids. Trimming removed 12 bases at V and 0 bases at J, with 19 bases between. CDR3 nucleotides: TGTGCCGCTAGTTCCTCAGGGGAGGTGAACACTGAAGCTTTCTTT. It encodes CAASSSGEVNTEAFF.

The rearrangement uses TRBV13 and TRBJ1-2, with unresolved D. Trimming pared 5 bases from V and 3 bases from J, leaving 16 bases between. Germline CDR1 is PRHDT and CDR2 is FYEKMQ (reference sequence). CDR3 length: 15 residues. DNA for the CDR3: TGTGCCAGCAGCCGTGCGGGCCGTCTGGACTATGGCTACACCTTC. It yields the protein CASSRAGRLDYGYTF.

The chain employs TRBV5-6 and TRBJ2-7; D could derive from TRBD1 or TRBD2 (5 bases each). Germline loops: CDR1 SGHDT, CDR2 YYEEEE. This CDR3 comprises 14 residues. V was trimmed by 2 bases and J by 6 bases, leaving 15 bases between them. CDR3 nucleotide sequence: TGTGCCAGCAGCTTCGGGACGCCCTTTGGCGAGCAGTACTTC. Protein sequence: CASSFGTPFGEQYF.

The rearrangement links TRBV14 to TRBJ1-5, with TRBD1 matching 10 bases. The length of the CDR3 is 16 residues. The germline V gene has CDR1 SGHDN and CDR2 FVKESK. The junction had 6 bases not matched to a gene; V was cut back by 1 base and J by 6 bases. CDR3 nucleotides: TGTGCCAGCAGCCAAGTTCGACAGGGGGCAGCTCAGCCCCAGCATTTT. As protein: CASSQVRQGAAQPQHF.

This clonotype appeared many times. V and J are TRBV11-2 and TRBJ2-2; 10 bases fit TRBD2. V was clipped by 3 bases and J by 3 bases; unmatched bases: 4. The CDR3 spans 16 residues. In germline, CDR1 is SGHAT, CDR2 FQNNGV. CDR3 in DNA: TGTGCCAGCAGCTTCTCCCTAGCGGGGGACACCGGGGAGCTGTTTTTT. Translation gives CASSFSLAGDTGELFF.

The CDR3 nucleotides read TGCGCCAGCAGCTTGGGAGGGACCTGGACTGAAGCTTTCTTT. Its protein is CASSLGGTWTEAFF. The J gene is TRBJ1-1, the V gene TRBV5-1; possible D gene TRBD1, 5 bases. Germline lookup yields CDR1 SGHRS and CDR2 YFSETQ. The CDR3 is 14 residues long. V was trimmed by 0 bases and J by 5 bases, leaving 11 bases between them.

The V call is TRBV7-6, the J call TRBJ2-7; 12 nucleotides line up with TRBD2. This CDR3 is built from 18 residues. The V gene end was trimmed by 4 bases and the J gene end by 5 bases; junction bases not matched to a gene: 15. Germline CDR1 reads SGHVS; CDR2 reads FNYEAQ. The CDR3 here is CASSSLDALAGGLHEQYF. The DNA of the CDR3 is TGTGCCAGCAGCTCTTTAGACGCACTAGCGGGAGGATTGCACGAGCAGTACTTC.